This TCR beta chain was observed in a study of cytomegalovirus exposure and HLA in healthy donors listed by TCRdb under 2017. Describing the broader study: An earlier analysis of approximately 600 of the donors reported more than 250 Gb of sequence data and 100 million to 140 million unique TCR beta sequences from some 180 million T cells. An early release covering more than 500 HLA-typed donors comprised about 300 gigabases of sequencing data and around 80 million unique TCR sequences. Of the roughly 400 genotyped donors, around 81% fell in the genetic ancestry cluster associated with self-reported Caucasian donors. The study aimed to test whether cataloging public T cell receptors could reveal signatures of past pathogen exposure. The study used immunosequencing to profile the T cell repertoires of approximately 690 subjects and linked those repertoires to cytomegalovirus serostatus. In addition to the first cohort of 650 to 800 subjects, a separate validation cohort of approximately 120 different subjects was used. The study combined high-throughput TCR immunosequencing, statistical association of individual TCRs with disease status, and machine learning to predict cytomegalovirus infection status. To study patterns of TCR occurrence, a later analysis re-analyzed previously published TCR beta repertoires from 666 donors and added high-resolution HLA genotyping. In the later analysis, no new phenotypic data were used to find candidate immune exposures; instead, reliance was placed on TCR beta sequences and their occurrence across donors. To decide whether each TCR beta V gene segment behaved as functional or pseudogenic, an earlier analysis of 587 of the donors relied on high-throughput TCR beta sequencing. Donor age, sex, ethnicity and CMV serostatus were collected together with the repertoire data. Genome-wide SNP genotypes for about 65% of the 666 donors were used in a later genetic analysis, which treated that subset as a discovery cohort. Every discovery cohort repertoire had been produced on one sequencing platform. HLA typing covered class I and class II loci at four-digit resolution. Typing coverage differed by locus: A, B, C, DRB1 and DQB1 were typed in roughly 620-630 donors, DQA1 in approximately 520, DPA1 in over 600, and DPB1 in just under 480. Several DR-DQ haplotypes were handled as single units for association and clustering because linkage in the cohort was strong. Among over 350 genotyped donors of the cohort, an average of approximately 230,000 unique TCR beta nucleotide sequences were sequenced per donor, 15% to 20% of them non-productive. Paper-wide results and their limitations: In a later analysis, HLA-associated TCR beta chains were found to be more clonally expanded and to have lower generation probabilities than equally common non-associated chains. Because HLA typing was missing for some donors at each locus, association tests included only the typed subset. A later analysis reported that several top co-occurrence clusters appeared linked to parvovirus B19, influenza, CMV and Epstein-Barr virus. In a later genetic analysis, a missense DCLRE1C variant was associated with V-gene and J-gene trimming of TCR beta chains, and the association was replicated in an independent cohort. Some IMGT-functional V segments, including TRBV6-2 and TRBV6-3, could not be distinguished by the 87-base-pair reads and were therefore excluded. Correlated functional status among segregating V segments might reflect linkage disequilibrium, but an unknown experimental factor could not be ruled out. A cluster of highly shared sequence variants was judged likely to be a technical artifact of the sequencing pipeline. According to a later genetic analysis, donors in an Asian-associated ancestry cluster had fewer N-insertions in productive TCRs than the approximately 650-donor mean. Cytomegalovirus status was reported to be diagnosed by the classifier with high specificity and sensitivity in both the original and validation cohorts. In an earlier analysis of 450 to 750 of the donors, most TCR beta V segments appeared in productive rearrangements about 90% or about 30% of the time, broadly matching IMGT annotations. This cohort had only TCR beta chains sequenced, and the lack of alpha or paired-chain data limited which features could be detected. A further reported finding was that TCR beta sequences accurately predicted the HLA-A and HLA-B alleles for most subjects in the first cohort. The authors suggested that the approach could potentially be extended to other disease states and immunological phenotypes. CMV serostatus was the only immune exposure information available for the cohort. The presence/absence analyses assumed that sequencing depth was roughly uniform across donors, and that assumption may not be true. At a false discovery rate of 0.05, a later analysis linked 16,000 or so TCR beta sequences to specific HLA alleles. Because counts were too low, roughly 17 rarely observed V segments, including chromosome 9 orphons, were left out of the earlier analysis of approximately 580 of the donors. In a later analysis, the rate of TCR association differed among HLA loci, with DRB1 alleles having the most associated TCRs and HLA-C alleles having the fewest. Strong co-occurrence of HLA alleles, especially DR and DQ, made assigning TCR associations to individual alleles difficult. In the study, around 160 TCR beta chains were listed as associated with cytomegalovirus. A few of the identified cytomegalovirus-associated TCR beta chains were confirmed in vitro to be specific for cytomegalovirus antigens. Most TCR sequences were seen in very few donors, while some public TCRs were found in many individuals. A later analysis found that most CMV-associated TCR beta chains appeared HLA-restricted, with HLA associations seemingly driven largely by CMV exposure.

The library was prepared using the immunoSEQ multiplex PCR assay. For the multiplex PCR, a mixture combining 60 forward primers for TCR Vbeta segments and 13 reverse primers for TCR Jbeta segments was used. A multiplex PCR assay on genomic DNA amplified the CDR3 region of rearranged TCR beta genes. On the Illumina HiSeq System, the amplified TCR beta libraries were sequenced as 87-base-pair reads. Processing in the source paper ran as follows. A later analysis counted about 76 million unique TCR beta chains across the 690 or so repertoires, and around 9.9 million of these chains were shared by at least two donors. To remove PCR and sequencing errors, raw reads were error-corrected and collapsed into unique sequences using a nearest-neighbor algorithm that merged closely related sequences. Alignment of CDR3 sequences to IMGT reference sequences was used to assign V, D and J gene segments. For a sequence to be retained, at least a six-nucleotide match to both a V gene segment and a J gene segment was required. A rearrangement counted as productive if the CDR3 had no stop codons and remained in frame with V and J, and every other rearrangement counted as non-productive. CDR3 was defined according to IMGT convention as the region running from the second conserved V-encoded cysteine to the conserved J-encoded phenylalanine. The earlier analysis of about 560 of the donors excluded any sequence lacking an unambiguous match to a single V gene segment. In an earlier analysis of approximately 610 of the donors, V segments were called functional above 56.7% productive rearrangements and were called segregating when the between-donor standard deviation exceeded 5%. A statistical classification framework was developed to diagnose cytomegalovirus status using the catalog of TCR beta chain sequences. V and J gene assignment, in a later analysis, came from comparing TCR nucleotide sequences with IMGT/GENE-DB human TR gene sequences. Using the TCRdist pipeline, a later analysis assigned CDR3 sequences along with most-parsimonious VDJ recombination scenarios. A later analysis defined each TCR beta chain by its CDR3 amino acid sequence plus V-gene family, and excluded reads lacking a unique V-gene family. As a way to deal with suspected cross-contamination and a sequencing artifact, a later analysis dropped approximately 590 nucleotide sequences that were highly shared and had low generation probability. In a later analysis, a clonal expansion index for each public chain was calculated from normalized within-repertoire ranks of inferred template counts. In a later analysis, generation probabilities were computed using a VDJ recombination model fitted to out-of-frame rearrangements, and the results were checked against IGoR. A later analysis scored TCR-TCR, TCR-HLA and TCR-CMV co-occurrence with hypergeometric tests, applying a repertoire-size bias correction to TCR pairs. A later analysis estimated false discovery rates by permuting HLA or CMV assignments 20 times. A later analysis grouped co-occurring TCRs with DBSCAN, adding TCRdist sequence similarity when clustering within HLA-allele-positive subsets. For co-occurrence clustering, repertoires with fewer than 30,000 or more than 120,000 public chains were excluded, along with five repertoires with anomalous nucleotide sharing. TCRdb retrieved this table from immuneACCESS and kept in-frame rearrangements only. Not all clones are present; in checked studies, unresolved V genes account for under half, and no reason is known for the remainder. The D gene and trimming were derived from the DNA, and the V and J assignments and clone size from that table. A total of tens of thousands of clones appear in this sample, 82% of them only once. 3.5% to 4% of the sample is in the top ten clones.

Turning to this clone: Its antigen is still unknown. Per-nucleotide qualities are absent, and no much larger clonotype sits a single base away.

CDR1 and CDR2 were assigned from the germline V gene as LGHNA and YNFKEQ. The CDR3, cysteine through phenylalanine, is 19 amino acids long. This entry keeps only the CDR3 DNA: 57 bases, framed from base 1. Cut back by 4 bases and 2 bases, the V and J ends lie 26 bases apart. The cohort comprised 710 or so healthy bone marrow donors. Cohort members were all nominally healthy when sampled, although unrecorded immune exposures were likely present. The donor was CMV seronegative and was included in the group of under 450 seronegative cohort members. Every donor gave a peripheral blood sample, and the peripheral blood mononuclear cells from that sample were used for TCR beta sequencing. Genomic DNA extraction from the blood cell samples was performed with the Qiagen DNeasy Blood Extraction Kit.

The material sequenced was PBMCs. Rearrangement joined TRBV4-2 to TRBJ2-5; the D gene remains uncertain. This receptor was taken from a middle-aged man in good health and CMV-seronegative. The CDR3 protein is CASSPKAPQSWALQETQYF. The sequenced DNA is TGTGCCAGCAGCCCCAAGGCCCCCCAAAGCTGGGCCCTACAAGAGACCCAGTACTTC.